This T cell receptor (beta chain) originates from a study of human T cells and chemical hapten exposure. About the research overall: Patch tests put 0.01% DPC on the upper back, read at 6 days. Minor pooled library volume differences mainly drove per-sample TCR yield variation.

This clonotype was counted only a few times. The time point was: patch test 1, 2 weeks after DPC sensitization. The treatment here: therapeutic diphenylcyclopropenone sensitization with weekly scalp DPC. Before extraction, the whole blood was not fractionated, and total RNA was taken from it. This CDR3 region has 12 residues. The germline V gene has CDR1 SQVTM and CDR2 ANQGSEA. With 4 bases removed from V and 4 bases from J, the gap between germline ends came to 11 bases. TCRdb reprocessed the RACE reads via MiXCR and lists one record per CDR3 protein. The sample gives roughly 190,000 distinct CDR3 sequences, approximately 20% of which show up once; 6.7% is in the top ten.

The chain has TRBV29-1 and TRBJ2-7; possible D gene TRBD1, 6 bases. This clonotype was obtained from a woman aged 45-65 years with alopecia areata. Some clones in this sample may be carry-over from other donors' samples. The starting material was whole blood, obtained in connection with sensitization to the hapten diphenylcyclopropenone (DPC). DNA of the CDR3: TGCAGCGTTGGTGGGACACCATACGAGCAGTACTTC. It encodes CSVGGTPYEQYF.